A single sample is the source of the 8 T cell receptor beta chains below, sequenced in a study of blood T cell repertoires in COVID-19. TCRdb's table, derived via immunoSEQ multiplex PCR, lists solely in-frame clones and lacks some. The sample contains more than 350,000 clones, 70% to 90% of which appear only once. Input material: peripheral blood. The origin of the receptors is a woman aged 25 to 39 with COVID-19, enrolled during active disease.

The rearrangement links TRBV5-4 to TRBJ2-2; 7 bases are shared with TRBD2. CDR3 length: 16 residues. CDR1 is SGHNT, CDR2 YYREEE, per germline (reference sequence). With V trimmed by 3 bases and J by 0 bases, 5 bases remained unmatched. The CDR3 DNA sequence: TGTGCCAGCAGCTCGCCGGGGGGAGCGAACACCGGGGAGCTGTTTTTT. As protein: CASSSPGGANTGELFF.

The gene calls are TRBV6-5 and TRBJ1-6; 9 bases are shared with TRBD1. In germline, CDR1 is MNHEY, CDR2 SVGAGI. The CDR3 spans 15 residues. The J segment lost 7 bases and the V segment lost 6 bases, leaving 7 bases of the junction unmatched. The chain's CDR3 is CASSRQGERNSPLHF. DNA of the CDR3: TGTGCCAGCAGCCGACAGGGGGAGAGGAATTCACCCCTCCACTTT.

The V gene is TRBV2, the J gene TRBJ1-5; 8 positions match TRBD1. Germline lookup yields CDR1 SNHLY and CDR2 FYNNEI. This CDR3 has 15 amino acids. Trimming removed 6 bases from V and 1 base from J; junction bases left unmatched: 5. In DNA, the CDR3 is TGTGCCAGCAGATTCGACAGGGGCAGCAATCAGCCCCAGCATTTT. Protein: CASRFDRGSNQPQHF.

The DNA of the CDR3 is TGTGCCAGCAGCACGGGACAGGGGAAAGGCTATGGCTACACCTTC. Protein product: CASSTGQGKGYGYTF. This sequence joins TRBV11-2 and TRBJ1-2; 10 bases line up with TRBD1. With V trimmed by 5 bases and J by 4 bases, 7 bases remained unmatched. The CDR3 sequence is 15 residues long. CDR1 is SGHAT and CDR2 is FQNNGV in the germline V gene.

The genes are TRBV6-2 or TRBV6-3 and TRBJ2-7; possible D gene TRBD1, 5 bases. V lost 2 bases to trimming and J lost 3 bases, with 14 bases between them. CDR3 length: 15 residues. The germline V gene encodes CDR1 MNHEY and CDR2 SVGEGT. This chain's CDR3 is CASSYHPKRGYEQYV. CDR3 nucleotide sequence: TGTGCCAGCAGTTACCACCCCAAAAGGGGCTACGAGCAGTACGTC.

V usage is TRBV7-2 and J usage is TRBJ1-1, with 10 positions matching TRBD1. The V and J ends lost 3 bases and 0 bases, in that order; junction bases with no gene match: 4. CDR1 is SGHTA, CDR2 FQGNSA, per germline. The CDR3 consists of 16 residues. This chain's CDR3 is CASSLGTGDMNTEAFF. CDR3 bases: TGTGCCAGCAGCTTGGGGACAGGGGATATGAACACTGAAGCTTTCTTT. The whole variable domain, filled in from reference TRBV7-2 and TRBJ1-1, reads GAGVSQSPSNKVTEKGKDVELRCDPISGHTALYWYRQSLGQGLEFLIYFQGNSAPDKSGLPSDRFSAERTGGSVSTLTIQRTQQEDSAVYLCASSLGTGDMNTEAFFGQGTRLTVV.

The chain is built from TRBV18 and TRBJ1-3; no definite D call. Trimming stripped 3 bases from V and 2 bases from J, with 11 bases between. This CDR3 contains 15 residues. Looked up from germline, CDR1 is KGHSH and CDR2 is LQKENI. The CDR3 coding sequence is TGTGCCAGCTCACCCGGGTCTGATACTGGAAACACCATATATTTT. This encodes CASSPGSDTGNTIYF.

CDR3 DNA: TGTGCCAGCAGTTACCACCGTGGGGGGGCCGGGGCCAACGTCCTGACTTTC. This sequence encodes CASSYHRGGAGANVLTF. The chain couples TRBV6-2 or TRBV6-3 to TRBJ2-6; perhaps TRBD2 as D (7 bases). Trimming cost V 2 bases and J 4 bases, with 15 bases left between them. This CDR3 has 17 residues. Germline V gene lookup returns CDR1 MNHEY and CDR2 SVGEGT.